These T cell receptor beta chains were read from a single sample in a study of Ad26.COV2.S vaccination and SARS-CoV-2 variants. Using immunoSEQ multiplex PCR, the repertoire was profiled, and TCRdb retains in-frame clones only, with some absent. This table holds 510,000 or so clones, 87% found once. This sample comprised peripheral blood, obtained in a trial of Ad26.COV2.S vaccine versus placebo. These receptors were obtained from a person aged 18-65 years who received the Ad26.COV2.S COVID-19 vaccine or a placebo. CDR3s include the opening cysteine and the closing phenylalanine or tryptophan.

length	V	CDR3
16	TRBV5-1	CASSSQNQDRNYGYTF
13	TRBV19	CASKERRDNEQFF
16	TRBV28	CASSSVTSGGGSPLHF
12	TRBV25-1	CASLGGPYEQYF
14	TRBV28	CASTTGGRRGPEYF
16	TRBV28	CASSSIIRDPPYEQYF
15	TRBV28	CASRRKQGLNYGYTF
14	TRBV24-1	CATSVLGGSYEQYF
15	TRBV7-2	CASSLSSRINTEAFF
14	TRBV28	CASTSPAPYNEQFF
14	TRBV6-2/TRBV6-3	CASSLGQHQETQYF
15	TRBV7-9	CASSFSGGTRNTIYF
13	TRBV5-4	CASSLARGSPLHF
13	TRBV9	CASSGTSGRKQYF
15	TRBV11-2	CASSSAGERAYEQYF
11	TRBV20-1	CSSGARYEQYF
15	TRBV9	CASSASIGPLYEQYF
15	TRBV9	CASSARTGSNYGYTF